This TCR beta chain was captured in a study of cytomegalovirus exposure and HLA in healthy donors. It was with 60 Vbeta and 13 Jbeta primers that the PCR ran. Profiling relied on immunoSEQ multiplex PCR, and the TCRdb table lists in-frame clones only, not all of them. The sample shows some 83,000 clones, roughly 75% of them seen only once. The CDR3 is made up of 16 amino acids. Findings of the study overall: Most of the TCR beta V segments (in an earlier analysis) were productive either about 87% or about 30% of the time. The analysis excluded some indistinguishable V segments, including TRBV6-2 and TRBV6-3.

In this sample, this clone turned up a few times. Its specificity is not known. The receptor was derived from a man aged 55 to 69 in good health and CMV-seronegative. Sequencing input: PBMCs. The rearrangement links TRBV21-1 to TRBJ2-3; TRBD2 is the table's D call and was not checked against the DNA. TRBV21-1 is assigned pseudogene status. For the CDR3, the DNA is TGTGCCAGCAGGGTAAAACGCGGGGCCGGCACAGATACGCAGTATTTT. It is translated as CASRVKRGAGTDTQYF.